This T cell receptor (beta chain) was captured by sequencing in a study of blood T cell repertoires in COVID-19. Whole-study context: Researchers got acute and convalescent COVID-19 samples from the United States, Italy and Spain.

Profiled with immunoSEQ multiplex PCR; TCRdb holds only in-frame clones, not every one. The sample shows about 190,000 clones, about nine tenths of them seen only once. Deletions cut 1 base from V and 2 bases from J, with 6 bases between. Germline-derived CDR1 and CDR2 are LGHDT and YNNKEL (reference sequence). The CDR3 is 13 amino acids. This chain joins TRBV3-1 (or the pseudogene TRBV3-2) and TRBJ2-7; D gene unclear. Input material: peripheral blood. The sequence was collected from a middle-aged man with acute or convalescent COVID-19. This CDR3 reads CASSQVGTYEQYF. The CDR3 nucleotides read TGTGCCAGCAGCCAAGTTGGCACCTACGAGCAGTACTTC.